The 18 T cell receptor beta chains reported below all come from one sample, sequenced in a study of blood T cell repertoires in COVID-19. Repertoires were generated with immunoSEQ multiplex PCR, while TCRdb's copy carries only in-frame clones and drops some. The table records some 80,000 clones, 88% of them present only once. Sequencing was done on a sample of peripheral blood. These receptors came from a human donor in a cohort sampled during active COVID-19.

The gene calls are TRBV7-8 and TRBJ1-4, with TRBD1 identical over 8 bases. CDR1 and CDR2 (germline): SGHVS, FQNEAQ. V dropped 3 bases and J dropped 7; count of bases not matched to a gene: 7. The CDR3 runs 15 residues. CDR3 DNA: TGTGCCAGCAGCTTGCGACAGGGGACGGGTGAAAAACTGTTTTTT. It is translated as CASSLRQGTGEKLFF.

CDR3 residues: CASSRVFSNQPQHF. The CDR3 region has the DNA TGTGCCAGCAGCCGGGTCTTTAGCAATCAGCCCCAGCATTTT. This chain uses TRBV27 with TRBJ1-5; D remains unclear. The V end was cut by 6 bases, the J end by 0 bases, with 9 bases between. The CDR3 runs 14 residues. In germline, CDR1 is MNHEY, CDR2 SMNVEV (reference sequence).

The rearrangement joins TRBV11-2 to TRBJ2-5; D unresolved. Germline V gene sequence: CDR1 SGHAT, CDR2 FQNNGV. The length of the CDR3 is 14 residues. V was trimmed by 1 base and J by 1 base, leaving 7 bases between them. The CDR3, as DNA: TGTGCCAGCAGCTTAGTATCGTTCCAAGAGACCCAGTACTTC. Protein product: CASSLVSFQETQYF.

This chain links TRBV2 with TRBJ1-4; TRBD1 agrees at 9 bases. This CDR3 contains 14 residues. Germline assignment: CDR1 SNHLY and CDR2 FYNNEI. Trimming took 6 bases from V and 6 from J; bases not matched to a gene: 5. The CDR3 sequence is CASRDGTGHEKLFF. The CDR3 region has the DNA TGTGCCAGCAGGGACGGGACAGGGCATGAAAAACTGTTTTTT. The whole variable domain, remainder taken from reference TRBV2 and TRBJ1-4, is EPEVTQTPSHQVTQMGQEVILRCVPISNHLYFYWYRQILGQKVEFLVSFYNNEISEKSEIFDDQFSVERPDGSNFTLKIRSTKLEDSAMYFCASRDGTGHEKLFFGSGTQLSVL.

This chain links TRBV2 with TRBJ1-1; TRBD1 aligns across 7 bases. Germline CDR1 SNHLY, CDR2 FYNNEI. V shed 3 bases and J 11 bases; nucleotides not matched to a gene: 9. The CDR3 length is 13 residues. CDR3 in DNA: TGTGCCAGCAGTGAGGACAGGCTTCGACGGGCTTTCTTT. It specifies CASSEDRLRRAFF.

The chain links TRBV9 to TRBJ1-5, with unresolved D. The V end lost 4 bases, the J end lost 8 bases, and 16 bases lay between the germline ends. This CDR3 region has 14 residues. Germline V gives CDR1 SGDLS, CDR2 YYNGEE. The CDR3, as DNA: TGTGCCAGCAGCCCGACTGGATATAGCGAGCCCCAGCATTTT. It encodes CASSPTGYSEPQHF.

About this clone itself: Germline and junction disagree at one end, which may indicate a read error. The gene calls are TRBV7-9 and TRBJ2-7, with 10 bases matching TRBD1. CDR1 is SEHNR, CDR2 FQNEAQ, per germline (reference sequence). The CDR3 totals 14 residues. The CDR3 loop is CASSATGGSDEQYF. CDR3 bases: TGTGCCAGCAGCGCGACAGGGGGCTCCGACGAGCAGTACTTC.

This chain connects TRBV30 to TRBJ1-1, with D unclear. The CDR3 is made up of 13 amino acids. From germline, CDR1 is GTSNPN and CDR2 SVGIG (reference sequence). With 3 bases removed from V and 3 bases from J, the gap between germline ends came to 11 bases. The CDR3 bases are TGTGCCTGGAGGGATCAGGTTTACACTGAAGCTTTCTTT. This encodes CAWRDQVYTEAFF.

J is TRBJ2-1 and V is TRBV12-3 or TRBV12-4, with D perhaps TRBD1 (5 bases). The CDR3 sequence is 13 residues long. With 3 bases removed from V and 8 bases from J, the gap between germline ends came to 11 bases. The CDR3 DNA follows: TGTGCCAGCAGTTTTTCAGGGTCCGATGAGCAGTTCTTC. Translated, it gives CASSFSGSDEQFF.

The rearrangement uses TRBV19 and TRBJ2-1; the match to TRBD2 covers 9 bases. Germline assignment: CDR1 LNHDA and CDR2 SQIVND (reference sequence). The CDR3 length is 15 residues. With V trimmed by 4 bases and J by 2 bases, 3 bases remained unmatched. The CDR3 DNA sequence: TGTGCCAGTAGTAGGGCGGGAGGGGCCTACAATGAGCAGTTCTTC. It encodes CASSRAGGAYNEQFF.

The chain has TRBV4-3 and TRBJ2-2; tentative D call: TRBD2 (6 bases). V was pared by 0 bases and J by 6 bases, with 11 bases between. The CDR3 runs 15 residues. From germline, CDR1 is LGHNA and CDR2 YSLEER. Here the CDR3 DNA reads TGCGCCAGCAGCCAAGACTCGGGACTTTCCGGGGAGCTGTTTTTT. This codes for CASSQDSGLSGELFF.

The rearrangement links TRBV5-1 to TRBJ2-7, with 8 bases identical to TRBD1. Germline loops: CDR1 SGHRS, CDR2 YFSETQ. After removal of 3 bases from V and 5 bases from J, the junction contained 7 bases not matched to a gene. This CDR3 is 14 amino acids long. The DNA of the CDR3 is TGCGCCAGCAGCTCCCGACAGGGGTGGCACGAGCAGTACTTC. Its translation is CASSSRQGWHEQYF.

The CDR3 loop is CASSEYKGLQYF. The CDR3 coding sequence is TGTGCCAGCAGTGAATATAAGGGGCTGCAGTACTTC. The rearrangement uses TRBV25-1 and TRBJ2-7, with D perhaps TRBD1 (5 bases). Per germline, CDR1 MGHDK and CDR2 SYGVNS. V was pared by 0 bases and J by 9 bases, with 9 bases between. The CDR3 runs to 12 residues.

The CDR3 loop reads CASSLGPGDTEAFF. CDR3 in DNA: TGTGCCAGCAGCCTCGGTCCCGGAGACACTGAAGCTTTCTTT. V is TRBV5-6 and J is TRBJ1-1; D is ambiguous. Germline CDR1 and CDR2: SGHDT and YYEEEE. The V end lost 4 bases, the J end lost 3 bases, and 13 bases lay between the germline ends. This CDR3 has 14 amino acids.

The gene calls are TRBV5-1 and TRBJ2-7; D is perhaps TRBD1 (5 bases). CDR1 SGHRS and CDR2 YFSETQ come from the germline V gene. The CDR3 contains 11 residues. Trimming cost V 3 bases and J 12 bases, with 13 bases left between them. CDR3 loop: CASSSGQSMYF. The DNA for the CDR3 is TGCGCCAGCAGCTCTGGACAATCCATGTACTTC.

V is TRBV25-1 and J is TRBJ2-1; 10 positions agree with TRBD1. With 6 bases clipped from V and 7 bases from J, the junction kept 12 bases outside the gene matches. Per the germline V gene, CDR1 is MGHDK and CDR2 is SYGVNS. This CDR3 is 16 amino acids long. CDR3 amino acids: CASSAFAGDRGNEQFF. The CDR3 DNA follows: TGTGCCAGCAGCGCCTTCGCCGGGGACAGGGGAAATGAGCAGTTCTTC. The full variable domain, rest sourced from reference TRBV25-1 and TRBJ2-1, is EADIYQTPRYLVIGTGKKITLECSQTMGHDKMYWYQQDPGMELHLIHYSYGVNSTEKGDLSSESTVSRIRTEHFPLTLESARPSHTSQYLCASSAFAGDRGNEQFFGPGTRLTVL.

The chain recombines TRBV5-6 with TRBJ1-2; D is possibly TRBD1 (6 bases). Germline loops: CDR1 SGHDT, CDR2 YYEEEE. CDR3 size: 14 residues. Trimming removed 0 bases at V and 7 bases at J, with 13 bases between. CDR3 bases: TGTGCCAGCAGCTTGGGATCAGGGGTAGGTGGCTACACCTTC. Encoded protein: CASSLGSGVGGYTF.

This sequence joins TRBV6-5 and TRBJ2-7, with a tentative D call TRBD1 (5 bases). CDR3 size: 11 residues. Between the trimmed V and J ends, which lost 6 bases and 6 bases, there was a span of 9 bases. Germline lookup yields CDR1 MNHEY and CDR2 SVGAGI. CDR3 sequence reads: CASRTRGEQYF. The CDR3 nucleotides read TGTGCCAGCAGAACAAGGGGCGAGCAGTACTTC.